One sample yielded the 14 T cell receptor beta chains listed below, sequenced in a study of control samples from healthy donors and cancer patients. The table came from immunoSEQ multiplex PCR; TCRdb's copy has only in-frame clones and leaves some out. This table holds nearly 200,000 clones, 90% to 95% found once. Sequencing was performed on blood. The receptors shown here come from a man younger than 45 in good health.

The V gene is TRBV14, the J gene TRBJ2-4; 9 nucleotides agree with TRBD1. With 2 bases clipped from V and 1 base from J, the junction kept 6 bases outside the gene matches. The CDR3 has 17 residues. From germline, CDR1 is SGHDN and CDR2 FVKESK. CDR3 sequence (DNA): TGTGCCAGCAGCCAATTGGGACAGGGATTGGCCAAAAACATTCAGTACTTC. Its protein product is CASSQLGQGLAKNIQYF.

This clone was observed a single time. The gene calls are TRBV6-5 and TRBJ2-7; 7 nucleotides align to TRBD2. CDR1 is MNHEY, CDR2 SVGAGI, per germline. J gave up 7 bases and V 0 bases, and 9 bases lay outside the gene matches. The CDR3 loop spans 15 amino acids. The CDR3 DNA follows: TGTGCCAGCAGTTACTCCCCAGACTGGCGGGGGGAGCAGTACTTC. Translated, it gives CASSYSPDWRGEQYF.

This clone was picked up a small number of times. The J gene is TRBJ2-1, the V gene TRBV7-9; D assignment may be TRBD1 or TRBD2 (5 bases each). Germline CDR1 and CDR2: SEHNR and FQNEAQ (reference sequence). The CDR3 runs to 15 residues. The germline V and J ends were trimmed by 1 base and 3 bases, with 10 bases remaining between them. This chain's CDR3 is CASSLGGDHYNEQFF. Written as DNA, the CDR3 is TGTGCCAGCAGCTTAGGAGGGGATCACTACAATGAGCAGTTCTTC.

V usage is TRBV24-1 and J usage is TRBJ2-1; TRBD1 matches at 7 bases. Germline trimming cut 3 bases from V and 5 bases from J; bases unmatched to any gene: 9. This CDR3 spans 16 amino acids. CDR1 and CDR2 from the germline V gene are KGHDR and SFDVKD. This CDR3 is CATSDTGTEKNNEQFF. CDR3 DNA: TGTGCCACCAGTGATACCGGGACAGAGAAAAACAATGAGCAGTTCTTC.

The CDR3 bases are TGTGCCAGCTCAGCGGGACGGACTATGGTCGAGCAGTACTTC. Translated, it gives CASSAGRTMVEQYF. The rearrangement joins TRBV18 to TRBJ2-7; possibly TRBD2 for D (6 bases). The ends were cut back, 5 bases at V and 6 bases at J, with 17 bases in the middle. The CDR3 runs to 14 residues. Germline assignment: CDR1 KGHSH and CDR2 LQKENI.

The J gene is TRBJ2-3, the V gene TRBV30, with TRBD1 matching over 8 bases. From germline, CDR1 is GTSNPN and CDR2 SVGIG (reference sequence). This CDR3 region has 16 residues. The junction had 10 bases not matched to a gene; V was cut back by 1 base and J by 4 bases. The CDR3: CAWSEEGQVLPDTQYF. CDR3 bases: TGTGCCTGGAGTGAAGAGGGACAGGTCCTTCCAGATACGCAGTATTTT.

This clone has a handful of counts. This chain's CDR3 is CASSRETGGSTGELFF. The CDR3 coding sequence is TGTGCCAGCAGCCGTGAAACGGGGGGCAGCACCGGGGAGCTGTTTTTT. The V gene is TRBV3-1 (or the pseudogene TRBV3-2), the J gene TRBJ2-2, with D perhaps TRBD2 (7 bases). V dropped 4 bases and J dropped 4 bases, with 16 bases sitting between them. The CDR3 is 16 amino acids. CDR1 is LGHDT and CDR2 is YNNKEL in the germline V gene (reference sequence).

J is TRBJ1-4 and V is TRBV27; D unclear. V lost 5 bases and J 0 bases, leaving 10 bases between the germline ends. Per the germline V gene, CDR1 is MNHEY and CDR2 is SMNVEV (reference sequence). There are 15 residues in the CDR3. As DNA, the CDR3 is TGTGCCAGCAGTATCCGGGAGGCAACTAATGAAAAACTGTTTTTT. Translation: CASSIREATNEKLFF. Full variable domain (missing parts from reference TRBV27 and TRBJ1-4): EAQVTQNPRYLITVTGKKLTVTCSQNMNHEYMSWYRQDPGLGLRQIYYSMNVEVTDKGDVPEGYKVSRKEKRNFPLILESPSPNQTSLYFCASSIREATNEKLFFGSGTQLSVL.

This clone was detected only a few times. V usage is TRBV5-4 and J usage is TRBJ1-2; 7 bases match TRBD1. This CDR3 is built from 16 residues. The germline V gene encodes CDR1 SGHNT and CDR2 YYREEE (reference sequence). V lost 5 bases to trimming and J lost 1 base; unmatched junction nucleotides: 11. Here the CDR3 DNA reads TGTGCCAGCAGTTTTTTCGCAGGGGGAGGTAACTATGGCTACACCTTC. This translates into CASSFFAGGGNYGYTF.

This chain uses TRBV18 with TRBJ2-2; 14 bases are a match to TRBD2. The CDR3 covers 18 residues. Losses at the gene ends were 3 bases for V and 2 bases for J; bases not matched to a gene: 5. Germline V gene data show CDR1 as KGHSH and CDR2 as LQKENI. The CDR3 sequence is CASSPGLAGGPNTGELFF. The CDR3 DNA reads as TGTGCCAGCTCACCTGGACTAGCGGGGGGACCAAACACCGGGGAGCTGTTTTTT.

V gene TRBV14 combines with J gene TRBJ1-4; TRBD1 is a possible D gene (5 bases). The V and J ends lost 7 bases and 6 bases respectively, with 12 bases between them. There are 13 residues in the CDR3. Per germline, CDR1 SGHDN and CDR2 FVKESK. CDR3 in DNA: TGTGCCAGCATGAGGGGATCGGATGAAAAACTGTTTTTT. Translated, it gives CASMRGSDEKLFF.

This clone is a singleton in its sample. The rearrangement uses TRBV19 and TRBJ1-5; unclear D gene. V lost 7 bases to trimming and J lost 7 bases, with 17 bases between them. This CDR3 has 14 residues. Germline V gene lookup returns CDR1 LNHDA and CDR2 SQIVND (reference sequence). The CDR3 DNA is TGTGCCAGTACTAGACACAGAAGTGGACAGCCCCAGCATTTT. Its translation is CASTRHRSGQPQHF.

The CDR3 region is CASSEGLASYTGELFF. The CDR3 region has the DNA TGTGCCAGCAGCGAGGGACTAGCGTCTTACACCGGGGAGCTGTTTTTT. The V and J genes are TRBV7-6 and TRBJ2-2; TRBD2 matches at 10 bases. Germline assignment: CDR1 SGHVS and CDR2 FNYEAQ. The CDR3 is 16 amino acids. Trimming removed 5 bases from V and 3 bases from J; junction bases left unmatched: 6.

The chain recombines TRBV4-2 with TRBJ1-5, with TRBD1 matching over 8 bases. V lost 0 bases to trimming and J lost 4 bases; unmatched junction nucleotides: 5. Germline values: CDR1 LGHNA, CDR2 YNFKEQ. The CDR3 loop spans 16 amino acids. The CDR3: CASSQDKGQVNQPQHF. The DNA for the CDR3 is TGTGCCAGCAGCCAAGATAAGGGACAGGTTAATCAGCCCCAGCATTTT.